This TCR beta chain came from a study of cytomegalovirus exposure and HLA in healthy donors. A multiplex PCR was run with 60 Vbeta primers and 13 Jbeta primers. Using immunoSEQ multiplex PCR, the repertoire was profiled, and TCRdb retains in-frame clones only, with some absent. The table lists some 120,000 clones, approximately 78% of them singletons. Findings and limits, study-wide: Donor immune exposure was known only as CMV serostatus. Within the data, a cluster of highly shared sequence variants was likely a sequencing artifact.

CDR3 size: 15 residues. Germline loops: CDR1 MNHEY, CDR2 SVGAGI. V was clipped by 5 bases and J by 2 bases, with 16 bases between them. Worth noting for this clone: Its antigen is unidentified.

The rearrangement uses TRBV6-5 and TRBJ2-7; possible D gene TRBD1, 5 bases. This TCR derives from a man aged 40-50 years in good health and CMV-seronegative. Material: PBMCs. DNA for the CDR3: TGTGCCAGCAGTGCAACAGGATCTCCTGCCTACGAGCAGTACTTC. Protein: CASSATGSPAYEQYF.